The present T cell receptor beta chain was sequenced within a study of cytomegalovirus exposure and HLA in healthy donors. Study results and limitations: The study flagged 150 to 200 TCR beta chains as cytomegalovirus-associated. Accurate prediction of most subjects' HLA-A and HLA-B alleles from TCR beta sequences was reported. Earlier analysis found most TCR beta V segments productive about 87% or about 30% of the time. A later analysis showed that HLA-associated TCR beta chains had undergone more clonal expansion than equally common others.

Note on this clone: Its antigen remains unidentified.

The PCR contained 60 Vbeta and 13 Jbeta primers. Data came from immunoSEQ multiplex PCR; TCRdb stores just in-frame clones and leaves some out. Of some 150,000 clones in the sample, 60% to 85% are singletons; the top ten hold 6.3%. Deletions cut 2 bases from V and 0 bases from J, with 7 bases between. This CDR3 has 14 amino acids. Looked up from germline, CDR1 is MNHEY and CDR2 is SMNVEV (reference sequence). Specimen: PBMCs. The TCR was taken from a middle-aged man in good health and CMV-seropositive. This rearrangement joins TRBV27 to TRBJ1-1; D call uncertain. The CDR3 spells CASSLNSMNTEAFF. The CDR3 DNA reads TGTGCCAGCAGTTTAAACAGCATGAACACTGAAGCTTTCTTT.